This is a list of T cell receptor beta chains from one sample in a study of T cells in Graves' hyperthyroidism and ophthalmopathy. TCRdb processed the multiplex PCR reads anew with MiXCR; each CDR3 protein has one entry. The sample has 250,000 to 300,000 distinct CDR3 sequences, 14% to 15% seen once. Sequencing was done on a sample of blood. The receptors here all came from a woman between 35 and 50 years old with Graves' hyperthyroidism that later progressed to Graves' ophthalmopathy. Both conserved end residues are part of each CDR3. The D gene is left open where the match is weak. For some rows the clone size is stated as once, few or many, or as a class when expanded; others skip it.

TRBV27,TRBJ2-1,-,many,TGTGCCAGCAGTTTAAGTGGTAGCGGCAATGAGCAGTTCTTC,CASSLSGSGNEQFF
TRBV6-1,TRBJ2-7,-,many,TGTGCCAGCATAGTAGGGCCTTTTAATACCTACGAGCAGTACTTC,CASIVGPFNTYEQYF
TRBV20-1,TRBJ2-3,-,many,TGCAGTGCTGCGTCTAGAATCCTCTGGGGCACAGATACGCAGTATTTT,CSAASRILWGTDTQYF
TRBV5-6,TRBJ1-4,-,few,TGTGCCAGCAGCTTGGCCGGACCGCTAACTAATGAAAAACTGTTTTTT,CASSLAGPLTNEKLFF
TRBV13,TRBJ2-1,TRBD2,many,TGTGCCAGCAGCTGGGAAATCGGGAGGGGGAATGAGCAGTTCTTC,CASSWEIGRGNEQFF
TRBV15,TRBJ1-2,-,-,TGTGCCACCAGCTGGGGTCGGGGTCCGGGCTACACCTTC,CATSWGRGPGYTF
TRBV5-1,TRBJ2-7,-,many,TGCGCCAGCAGCTTGGTTGGCTCCAGCTCCTACGAGCAGTACTTC,CASSLVGSSSYEQYF
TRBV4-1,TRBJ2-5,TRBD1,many,TGCGCCAGCAGCCCCTTGACAGGGGCCCAAGAGACCCAGTACTTC,CASSPLTGAQETQYF
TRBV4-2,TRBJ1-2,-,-,TGTGCCAGCAGCCTTGAATACCGTCTCCCGAGAACATATGGCTACACCTTC,CASSLEYRLPRTYGYTF
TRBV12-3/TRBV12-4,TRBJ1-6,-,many,TGTGCCAGCAGTTCGGGGCAGGGTAATTCACCCCTCCACTTT,CASSSGQGNSPLHF
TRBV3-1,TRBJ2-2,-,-,TGTGCCAGCAGCCAAGGGTCGACAGGGAACACCGGGGAGCTGTTTTTT,CASSQGSTGNTGELFF
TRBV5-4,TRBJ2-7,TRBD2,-,TGTGCCAGCAGCTGGGGACTAGCGGGAGCTCTATTACGGGAGCAGTACTTC,CASSWGLAGALLREQYF
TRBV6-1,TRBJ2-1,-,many,TGTGCCAGCAGTTTATATGGAGGGCCCGGGGGTGAGCAGTTCTTC,CASSLYGGPGGEQFF
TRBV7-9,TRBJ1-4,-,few,TGTGCCAGCAGCTTTGGTTCGTTTGGTGAAAAACTGTTTTTT,CASSFGSFGEKLFF
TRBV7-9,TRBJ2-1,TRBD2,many,TGTGCCAGCAGCTTCGTACTAGCGGGAGTGGATGAGCAGTTCTTC,CASSFVLAGVDEQFF
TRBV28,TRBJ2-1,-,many,TGTGCCAGCAGTTTAGAGGGAAATGAGCAGTTCTTC,CASSLEGNEQFF
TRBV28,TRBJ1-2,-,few,TGTGCCAGCAGTTACTACACAGGGACAACTATCACCTTC,CASSYYTGTTITF
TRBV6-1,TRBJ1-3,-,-,TGTGCCAGCAGTGAAATCGGGGGTGCGAGGGGAAACACCATATATTTT,CASSEIGGARGNTIYF
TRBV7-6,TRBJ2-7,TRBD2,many,TGTGCCAGCAGCTTAAGGACTAGCTCCTCCTACGAGCAGTACTTC,CASSLRTSSSYEQYF
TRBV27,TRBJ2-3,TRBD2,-,TGTGCCAGCATCGGACTAGCGGGGAGCCCAGATACGCAGTATTTT,CASIGLAGSPDTQYF
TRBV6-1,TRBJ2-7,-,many,TGTGCCAGCAGCACTAAAGCTGGGTACGAGCAGTACTTC,CASSTKAGYEQYF
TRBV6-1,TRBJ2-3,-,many,TGTGCCAGCAGGGAACCTAAGACCACAGATACGCAGTATTTT,CASREPKTTDTQYF
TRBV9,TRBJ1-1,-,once,TGTGCCAGCAGCACAGACGTCAGGGCAGGGAACACTGAAGCTTTCTTT,CASSTDVRAGNTEAFF
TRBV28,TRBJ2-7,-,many,TGTGCCAGCAGCCCGGGACTCTACTACGAGCAGTACTTC,CASSPGLYYEQYF
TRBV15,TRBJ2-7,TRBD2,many,TGTGCCACCAGCAGAGACTGGGGGACTAGCGGGACCTACGAGCAGTACTTC,CATSRDWGTSGTYEQYF
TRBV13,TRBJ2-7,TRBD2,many,TGTGCCAGCAGCCGACAGACTAGCGGGAGCTACGAGCAGTACTTC,CASSRQTSGSYEQYF
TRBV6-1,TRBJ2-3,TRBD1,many,TGTGCCAGCAGTCCTGACAGGGAACCCACAGATACGCAGTATTTT,CASSPDREPTDTQYF
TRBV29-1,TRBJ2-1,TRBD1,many,TGCAGCGTTGAAGAACAAGGGACAGGGGAGGGCAATGAGCAGTTCTTC,CSVEEQGTGEGNEQFF
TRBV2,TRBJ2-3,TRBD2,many,TGTGCCCGCAGTGGACTAGCGGGAGGCACAGATACGCAGTATTTT,CARSGLAGGTDTQYF
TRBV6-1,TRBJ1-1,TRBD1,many,TGTGCCAGCACTAAGACAGGGTTGACTGAAGCTTTCTTT,CASTKTGLTEAFF
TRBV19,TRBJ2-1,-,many,TGTGCCAGTAGTACCTTACCGGGACAAAATAACAATGAGCAGTTCTTC,CASSTLPGQNNNEQFF